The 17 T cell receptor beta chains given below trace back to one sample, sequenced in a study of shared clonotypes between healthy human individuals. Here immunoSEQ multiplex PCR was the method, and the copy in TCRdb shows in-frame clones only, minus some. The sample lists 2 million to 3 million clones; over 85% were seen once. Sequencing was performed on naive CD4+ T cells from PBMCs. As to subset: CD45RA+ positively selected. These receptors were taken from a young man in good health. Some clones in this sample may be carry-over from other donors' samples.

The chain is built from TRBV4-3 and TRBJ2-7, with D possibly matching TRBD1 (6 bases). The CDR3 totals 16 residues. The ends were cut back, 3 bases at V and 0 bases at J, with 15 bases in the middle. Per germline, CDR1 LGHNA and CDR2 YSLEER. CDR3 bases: TGCGCCAGCAGCCAGAGGACAGCAAGTAACTCCTACGAGCAGTACTTC. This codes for CASSQRTASNSYEQYF.

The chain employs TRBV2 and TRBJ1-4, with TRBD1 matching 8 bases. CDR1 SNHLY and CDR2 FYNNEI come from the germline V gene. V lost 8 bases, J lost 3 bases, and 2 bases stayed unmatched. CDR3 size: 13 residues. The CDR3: CASRDRPNEKLFF. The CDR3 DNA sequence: TGTGCCAGCCGGGACAGGCCTAATGAAAAACTGTTTTTT.

The CDR3 DNA follows: TGTGCCAGCAGCGAGACAGGGTTCTATGGCTACACCTTC. This codes for CASSETGFYGYTF. The chain is built from TRBV28 and TRBJ1-2, with TRBD1 identical over 7 bases. V was pared by 6 bases and J by 4 bases, with 5 bases of the junction left unmatched. The CDR3 covers 13 residues. Germline V gene data show CDR1 as MDHEN and CDR2 as SYDVKM.

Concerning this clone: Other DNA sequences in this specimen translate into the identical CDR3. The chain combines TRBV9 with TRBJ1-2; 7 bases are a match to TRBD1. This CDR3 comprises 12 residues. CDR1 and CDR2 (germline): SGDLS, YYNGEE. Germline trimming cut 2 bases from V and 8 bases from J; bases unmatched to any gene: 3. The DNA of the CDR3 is TGTGCCAGCAGCGTTCAGGGGGGCGGCTACACCTTC. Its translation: CASSVQGGGYTF.

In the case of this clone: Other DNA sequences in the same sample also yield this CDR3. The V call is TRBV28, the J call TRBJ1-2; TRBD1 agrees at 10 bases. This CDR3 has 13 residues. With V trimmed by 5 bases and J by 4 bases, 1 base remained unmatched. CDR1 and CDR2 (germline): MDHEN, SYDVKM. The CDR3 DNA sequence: TGTGCCAGCAGTCGGACAGGGGGCTATGGCTACACCTTC. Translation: CASSRTGGYGYTF.

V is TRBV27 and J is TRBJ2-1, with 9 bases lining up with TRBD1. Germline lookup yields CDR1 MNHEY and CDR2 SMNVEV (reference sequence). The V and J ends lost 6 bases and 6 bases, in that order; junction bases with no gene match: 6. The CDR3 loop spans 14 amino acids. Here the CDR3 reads CASRGTGSLNEQFF. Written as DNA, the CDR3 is TGTGCCAGCAGGGGGACAGGGAGTCTCAATGAGCAGTTCTTC.

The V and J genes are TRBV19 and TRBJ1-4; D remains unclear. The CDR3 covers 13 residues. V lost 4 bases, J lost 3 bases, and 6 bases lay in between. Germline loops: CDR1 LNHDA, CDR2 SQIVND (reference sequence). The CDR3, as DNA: TGTGCCAGTAGTAAAGGTCCTAATGAAAAACTGTTTTTT. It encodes CASSKGPNEKLFF.

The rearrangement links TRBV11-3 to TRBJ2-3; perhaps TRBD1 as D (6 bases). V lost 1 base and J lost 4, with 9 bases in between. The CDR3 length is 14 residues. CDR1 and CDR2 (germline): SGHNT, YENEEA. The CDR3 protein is CASSLGQGPDTQYF. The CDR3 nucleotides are TGTGCCAGCAGCTTAGGTCAGGGGCCAGATACGCAGTATTTT.

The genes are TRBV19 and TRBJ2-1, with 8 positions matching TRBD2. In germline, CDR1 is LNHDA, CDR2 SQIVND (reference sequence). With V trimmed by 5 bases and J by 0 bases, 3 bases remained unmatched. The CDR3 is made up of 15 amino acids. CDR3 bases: TGTGCCAGTAGTCCGGGACTAGACTCCTACAATGAGCAGTTCTTC. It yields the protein CASSPGLDSYNEQFF.

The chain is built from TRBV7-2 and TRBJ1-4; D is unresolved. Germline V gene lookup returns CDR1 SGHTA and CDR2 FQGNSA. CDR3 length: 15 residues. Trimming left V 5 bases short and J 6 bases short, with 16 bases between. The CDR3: CASSAGPGRDEKLFF. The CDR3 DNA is TGTGCCAGCAGCGCGGGCCCCGGTCGGGATGAAAAACTGTTTTTT.

CDR3 protein: CASSLTSLPYNEQFF. As DNA, the CDR3 is TGTGCCAGCAGCTTAACCTCCCTCCCGTACAATGAGCAGTTCTTC. J is TRBJ2-1 and V is TRBV7-8; D remains unclear. There are 15 residues in the CDR3. Deletions cut 2 bases from V and 4 bases from J, with 12 bases between. Germline V gives CDR1 SGHVS, CDR2 FQNEAQ.

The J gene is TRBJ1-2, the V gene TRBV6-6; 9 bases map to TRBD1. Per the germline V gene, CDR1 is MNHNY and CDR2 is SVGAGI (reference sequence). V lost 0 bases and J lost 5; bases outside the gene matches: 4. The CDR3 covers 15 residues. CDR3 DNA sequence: TGTGCCAGCAGTTACTCGGACAGGGGACAATATGGCTACACCTTC. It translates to CASSYSDRGQYGYTF.

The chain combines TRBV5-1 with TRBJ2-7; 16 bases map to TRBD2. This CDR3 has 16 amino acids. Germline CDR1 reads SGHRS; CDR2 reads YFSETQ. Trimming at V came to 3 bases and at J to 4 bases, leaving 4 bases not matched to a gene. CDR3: CASSSGTSGRAYEQYF. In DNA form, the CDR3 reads TGCGCCAGCAGCTCCGGGACTAGCGGGAGGGCGTACGAGCAGTACTTC. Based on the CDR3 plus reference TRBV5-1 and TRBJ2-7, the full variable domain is KAGVTQTPRYLIKTRGQQVTLSCSPISGHRSVSWYQQTPGQGLQFLFEYFSETQRNKGNFPGRFSGRQFSNSRSEMNVSTLELGDSALYLCASSSGTSGRAYEQYFGPGTRLTVT.

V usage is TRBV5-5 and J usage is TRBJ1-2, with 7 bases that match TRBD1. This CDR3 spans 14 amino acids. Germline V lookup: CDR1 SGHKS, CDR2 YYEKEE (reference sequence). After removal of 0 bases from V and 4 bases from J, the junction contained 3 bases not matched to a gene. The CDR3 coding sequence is TGTGCCAGCAGCTTGGCCGGGACAGTCTATGGCTACACCTTC. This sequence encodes CASSLAGTVYGYTF.

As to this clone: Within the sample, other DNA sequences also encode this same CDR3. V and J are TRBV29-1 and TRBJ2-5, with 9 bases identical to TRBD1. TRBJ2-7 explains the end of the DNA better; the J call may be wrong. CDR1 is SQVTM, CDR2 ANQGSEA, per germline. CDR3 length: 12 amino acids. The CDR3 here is CSVRQGAYEQYF. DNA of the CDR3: TGCAGCGTCCGACAGGGGGCCTACGAGCAGTACTTC.

The CDR3 loop is CASSWGRTEAFF. The CDR3 DNA is TGTGCCAGCAGCTGGGGGCGCACTGAAGCTTTCTTT. The gene calls are TRBV28 and TRBJ1-1; perhaps TRBD1 as D (6 bases). Germline CDR1 is MDHEN and CDR2 is SYDVKM. This CDR3 spans 12 amino acids. V gave up 6 bases and J gave up 4 bases, with 9 bases separating them. Supplemented by reference TRBV28 and TRBJ1-1, the full variable domain reads DVKVTQSSRYLVKRTGEKVFLECVQDMDHENMFWYRQDPGLGLRLIYFSYDVKMKEKGDIPEGYSVSREKKERFSLILESASTNQTSMYLCASSWGRTEAFFGQGTRLTVV.

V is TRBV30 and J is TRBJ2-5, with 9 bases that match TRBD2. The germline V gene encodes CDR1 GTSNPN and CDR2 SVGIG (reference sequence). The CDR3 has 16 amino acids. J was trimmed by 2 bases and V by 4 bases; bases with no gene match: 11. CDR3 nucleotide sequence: TGTGCCTGGACGCTAGCGGGACGGGCGGGGCAAGAGACCCAGTACTTC. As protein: CAWTLAGRAGQETQYF. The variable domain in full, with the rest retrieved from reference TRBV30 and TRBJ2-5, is SQTIHQWPATLVQPVGSPLSLECTVEGTSNPNLYWYRQAAGRGLQLLFYSVGIGQISSEVPQNLSASRPQDRQFILSSKKLLLSDSGFYLCAWTLAGRAGQETQYFGPGTRLLVL.